This T cell receptor (beta chain) originates from a study of blood T cells in healthy people across ages. For the study at large: Researchers report that template switching captured about one barcoded beta molecule per two T cells.

For the second PCR, which ran for about 6 to 11 cycles, a sample-barcoded 5' primer and a J-beta primer mix were used. In TCRdb, the 5' RACE reads were re-called with MiXCR into one record per CDR3 protein. The sample records approximately 830,000 distinct CDR3 sequences, approximately 67% being singletons. V lost 0 bases, J lost 4 bases, and 7 bases stayed unmatched. From germline, CDR1 is LGHNA and CDR2 YSLEER. There are 16 residues in the CDR3. Isolation recovered at least 7 million PBMCs from every sample. No fewer than 5.5 micrograms of total RNA were isolated from every sample. This clonotype was counted many times.

Material: blood. The receptor comes from a man aged 25-45 years in good health. The V and J genes are TRBV4-3 and TRBJ2-5; 8 bases are a match to TRBD1. CDR3 protein: CASSQDPGQGSETQYF. The CDR3 DNA sequence: TGCGCCAGCAGCCAAGATCCTGGACAGGGTTCAGAGACCCAGTACTTC.